This T cell receptor beta chain originates from a study of shared clonotypes between healthy human individuals. Clones were read by immunoSEQ multiplex PCR, and TCRdb kept only the in-frame ones, dropping some. The sample contains roughly 2 million clones, 90% to 95% of which appear only once. This clonotype was sampled from a man younger than 35 in good health. Sequencing input: naive CD4+ T cells sorted from blood. The subset was: CD45RA+ positively selected.

The chain's CDR3 is CASSLGAPNQPQHF. The CDR3 coding sequence is TGTGCCAGCAGCTTGGGGGCACCAAATCAGCCCCAGCATTTT. This rearrangement joins TRBV5-6 to TRBJ1-5; D not certain. This CDR3 is built from 14 residues. Trimming removed 0 bases from V and 4 bases from J, with 8 bases in between. Germline CDR1 SGHDT, CDR2 YYEEEE.